This passage covers 7 T cell receptor beta chains from one sample sequenced in a study of regulatory T cells in long-lasting Graves disease. The time point denotes: newly diagnosed GD, antithyroid drugs for less than 3 months. Following extraction of RNA from PBMCs, that RNA was used to make the TCR library. With iRepertoire HTBI primers and Arm-PCR of CDR3 regions, TCR beta libraries were built. TCRdb processed the multiplex PCR reads anew with MiXCR; each CDR3 protein has one entry. The sample holds over 400,000 distinct CDR3 sequences; 14% are singletons and the top ten take approximately 17%. The sample was also linked to a second study, of T cells in Graves' hyperthyroidism and ophthalmopathy.

The material sequenced was peripheral blood mononuclear cells (PBMCs), taken at new diagnosis, from a patient treated with antithyroid drugs. The receptor source for this set is a woman in her forties or fifties with Graves disease.

This clonotype was observed a handful of times. The genes are TRBV18 and TRBJ2-7, with 7 bases identical to TRBD2. The V segment lost 6 bases and the J segment 2 bases; nucleotides outside the gene matches: 7. The CDR3 extends over 14 amino acids. Looked up from germline, CDR1 is KGHSH and CDR2 is LQKENI. CDR3 amino acids: CASSVSGQAYEQYF. The CDR3 DNA reads as TGTGCCAGCTCGGTTAGCGGGCAAGCCTACGAGCAGTACTTC.

This clonotype was seen repeatedly, ten times or more. The chain joins TRBV7-2 to TRBJ2-7; D possibly matches TRBD1 or TRBD2 (6 bases each). V gave up 1 base and J gave up 2 bases, with 9 bases separating them. This CDR3 region has 14 residues. Germline loops: CDR1 SGHTA, CDR2 FQGNSA. The CDR3 loop reads CASSLVGGPYEQYF. The DNA for the CDR3 is TGTGCCAGCAGCTTAGTAGGGGGGCCCTACGAGCAGTACTTC.

The chain has TRBV7-8 and TRBJ2-7; 7 nucleotides match TRBD2. Germline V gene lookup returns CDR1 SGHVS and CDR2 FQNEAQ. The CDR3 sequence is 14 residues long. After removal of 5 bases from V and 1 base from J, the junction contained 5 bases not matched to a gene. CDR3 in DNA: TGTGCCAGCAGCCCGCGGGAGCCGTCCTACGAGCAGTACTTC. It is translated as CASSPREPSYEQYF. Drawing the rest from reference TRBV7-8 and TRBJ2-7, the complete variable domain is GAGVSQSPRYKVAKRGQDVALRCDPISGHVSLFWYQQALGQGPEFLTYFQNEAQLDKSGLPSDRFFAERPEGSVSTLKIQRTQQEDSAVYLCASSPREPSYEQYFGPGTRLTVT.

This clonotype was observed many times. The gene calls are TRBV3-1 and TRBJ2-1; 7 bases map to TRBD2. This CDR3 is 15 amino acids long. The germline V gene encodes CDR1 LGHDT and CDR2 YNNKEL (reference sequence). The trim removed 4 bases at V and 0 bases at J, leaving 3 bases unmatched. The CDR3 nucleotides are TGTGCCAGCAGCCCCCAGCGGGACTCCTACAATGAGCAGTTCTTC. Its protein is CASSPQRDSYNEQFF.

This chain links TRBV30 with TRBJ2-1; the match to TRBD2 covers 13 bases. CDR3 length: 19 residues. With 4 bases clipped from V and 2 bases from J, the junction kept 14 bases outside the gene matches. Germline loops: CDR1 GTSNPN, CDR2 SVGIG (reference sequence). The CDR3 loop reads CAWKGFTSGRAVTYNEQFF. DNA for the CDR3: TGTGCCTGGAAAGGGTTTACTAGCGGGAGGGCCGTGACCTACAATGAGCAGTTCTTC.

This clonotype was observed many times. The genes are TRBV28 and TRBJ2-1; D might be TRBD1 or TRBD2, each matching 5 bases. Germline V gene lookup returns CDR1 MDHEN and CDR2 SYDVKM. V lost 7 bases to trimming and J lost 5 bases, with 30 bases between them. The CDR3 is 19 residues long. CDR3 protein: CASKGPYSGPPGAHNEQFF. DNA for the CDR3: TGTGCCAGCAAGGGTCCTTACAGCGGTCCTCCTGGGGCACACAATGAGCAGTTCTTC.

This clonotype was detected ten times or more. The V call is TRBV20-1, the J call TRBJ2-7, with D perhaps given as TRBD1 or TRBD2 (5 bases each). CDR1 and CDR2 from the germline V gene are DFQATT and SNEGSKA (reference sequence). The CDR3 sequence is 14 residues long. V lost 6 bases and J 3 bases, leaving 18 bases between the germline ends. DNA of the CDR3: TGCAGTGCCGCCGCCTCCGGGACCAACTACGAGCAGTACTTC. Translated: CSAAASGTNYEQYF.